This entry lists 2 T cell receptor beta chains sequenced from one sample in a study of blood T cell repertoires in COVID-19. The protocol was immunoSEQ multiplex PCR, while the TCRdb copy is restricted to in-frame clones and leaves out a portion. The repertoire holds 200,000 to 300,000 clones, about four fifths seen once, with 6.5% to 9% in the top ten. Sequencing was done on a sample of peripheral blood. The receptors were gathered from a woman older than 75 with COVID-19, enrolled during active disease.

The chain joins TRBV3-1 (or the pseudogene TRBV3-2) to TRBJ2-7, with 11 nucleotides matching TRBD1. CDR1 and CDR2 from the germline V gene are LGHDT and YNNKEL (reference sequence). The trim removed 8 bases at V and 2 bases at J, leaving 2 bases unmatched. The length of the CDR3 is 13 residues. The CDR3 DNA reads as TGTGCCAGCCGGGACAGGGGGACCTACGAGCAGTACTTC. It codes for CASRDRGTYEQYF.

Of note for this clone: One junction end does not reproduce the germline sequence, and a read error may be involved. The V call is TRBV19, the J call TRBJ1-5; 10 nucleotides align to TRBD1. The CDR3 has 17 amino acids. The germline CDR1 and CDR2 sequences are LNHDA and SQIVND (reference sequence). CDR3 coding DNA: TGTGCCAGTAGTATAAAGGAGTTGACAGGGGGCAAACAGCCCCAGCATTTT. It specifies CASSIKELTGGKQPQHF.